Below, one TCR beta chain is given with its context. The sample comes from a study of CD8 T cells in ankylosing spondylitis. MiXCR, run by TCRdb on the 5' RACE reads, gives a single entry per CDR3 protein. The table lists approximately 200,000 distinct CDR3 sequences, around 13% of them singletons. The CDR3 runs 15 residues. V lost 6 bases to trimming and J lost 1 base; unmatched junction nucleotides: 8. Germline CDR1 is MNHEY and CDR2 is SMNVEV (reference sequence). The chain links TRBV27 to TRBJ2-7, with TRBD1 identical over 8 bases. The sample was blood, either unsorted or a sorted T cell fraction (not recorded which). The TCR originated in a male donor with ankylosing spondylitis or in good health (not recorded which). CDR3 DNA: TGTGCCAGCAGCCGTCGACAGGGGCCATCCTACGAGCAGTACTTC. It encodes CASSRRQGPSYEQYF.